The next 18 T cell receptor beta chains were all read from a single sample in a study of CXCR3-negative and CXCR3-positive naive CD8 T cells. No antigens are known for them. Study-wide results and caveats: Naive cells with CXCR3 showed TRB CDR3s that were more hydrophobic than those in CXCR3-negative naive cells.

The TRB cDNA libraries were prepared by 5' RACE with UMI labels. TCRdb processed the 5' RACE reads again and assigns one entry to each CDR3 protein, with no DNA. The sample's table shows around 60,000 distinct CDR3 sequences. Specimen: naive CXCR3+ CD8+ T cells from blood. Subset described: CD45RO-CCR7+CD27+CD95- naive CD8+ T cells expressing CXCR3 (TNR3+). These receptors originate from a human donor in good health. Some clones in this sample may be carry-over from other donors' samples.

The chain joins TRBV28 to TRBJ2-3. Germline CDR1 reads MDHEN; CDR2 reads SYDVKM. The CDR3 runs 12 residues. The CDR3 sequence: CASSFSLNTQYF.

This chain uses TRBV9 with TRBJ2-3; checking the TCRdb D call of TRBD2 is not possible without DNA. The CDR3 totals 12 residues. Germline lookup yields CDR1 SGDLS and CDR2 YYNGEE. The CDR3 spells CASSVPPDTQYF.

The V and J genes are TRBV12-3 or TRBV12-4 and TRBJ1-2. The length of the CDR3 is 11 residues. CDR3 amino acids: CASLGGSGYTF.

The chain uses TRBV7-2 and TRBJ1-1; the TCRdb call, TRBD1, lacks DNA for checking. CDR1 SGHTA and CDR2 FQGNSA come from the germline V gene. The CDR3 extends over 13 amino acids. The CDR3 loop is CASRTTENTEAFF.

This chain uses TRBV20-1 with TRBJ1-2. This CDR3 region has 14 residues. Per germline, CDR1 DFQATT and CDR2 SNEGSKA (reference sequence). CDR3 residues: CSARDLGQLYGYTF.

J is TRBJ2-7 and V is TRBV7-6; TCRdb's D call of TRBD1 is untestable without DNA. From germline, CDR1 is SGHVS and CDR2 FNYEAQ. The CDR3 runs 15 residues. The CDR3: CASSLGTGRTYEQYF.

The CDR3 loop reads CMTLGGGPDTQYF. The rearrangement links TRBV20-1 to TRBJ2-3; there is no DNA to check the TCRdb D call of TRBD2. CDR1 and CDR2 from the germline V gene are DFQATT and SNEGSKA (reference sequence). This CDR3 has 13 amino acids.

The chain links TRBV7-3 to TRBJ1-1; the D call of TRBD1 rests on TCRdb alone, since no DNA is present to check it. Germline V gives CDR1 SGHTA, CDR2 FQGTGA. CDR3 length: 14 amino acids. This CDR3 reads CASSPGDMNTEAFF.

The CDR3 protein is CASSGQGGEQFF. The rearrangement joins TRBV9 to TRBJ2-1; the D gene TCRdb calls, TRBD1, cannot be checked with no DNA. From germline, CDR1 is SGDLS and CDR2 YYNGEE. The CDR3 extends over 12 amino acids.

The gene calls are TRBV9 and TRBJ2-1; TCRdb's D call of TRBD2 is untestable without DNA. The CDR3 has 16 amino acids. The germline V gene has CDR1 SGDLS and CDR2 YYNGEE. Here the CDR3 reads CASSGGRSATGDEQFF.

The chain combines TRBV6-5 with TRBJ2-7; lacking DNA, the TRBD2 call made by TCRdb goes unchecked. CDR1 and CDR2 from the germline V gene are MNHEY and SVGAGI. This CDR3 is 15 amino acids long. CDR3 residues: CASVSAAGEPYEQYF.

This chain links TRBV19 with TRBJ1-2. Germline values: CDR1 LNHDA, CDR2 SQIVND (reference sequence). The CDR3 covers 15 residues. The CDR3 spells CASSITRADLYGYTF.

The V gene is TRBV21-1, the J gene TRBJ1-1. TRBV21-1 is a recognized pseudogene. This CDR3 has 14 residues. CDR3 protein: CASSQTAGNTEAFF.

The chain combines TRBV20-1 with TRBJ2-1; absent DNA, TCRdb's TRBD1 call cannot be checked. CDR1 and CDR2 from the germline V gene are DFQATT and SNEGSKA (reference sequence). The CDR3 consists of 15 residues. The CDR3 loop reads CSAPERRDRGNEQFF.

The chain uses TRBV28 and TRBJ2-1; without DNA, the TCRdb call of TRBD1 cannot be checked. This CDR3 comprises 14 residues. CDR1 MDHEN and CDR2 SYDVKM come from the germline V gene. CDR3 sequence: CASSLTGIYNEQFF. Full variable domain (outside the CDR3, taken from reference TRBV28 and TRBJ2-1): DVKVTQSSRYLVKRTGEKVFLECVQDMDHENMFWYRQDPGLGLRLIYFSYDVKMKEKGDIPEGYSVSREKKERFSLILESASTNQTSMYLCASSLTGIYNEQFFGPGTRLTVL.

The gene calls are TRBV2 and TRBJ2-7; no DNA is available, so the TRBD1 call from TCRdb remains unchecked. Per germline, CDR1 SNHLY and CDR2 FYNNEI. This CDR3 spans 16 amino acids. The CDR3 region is CASPPEPGQGLYEQYF.

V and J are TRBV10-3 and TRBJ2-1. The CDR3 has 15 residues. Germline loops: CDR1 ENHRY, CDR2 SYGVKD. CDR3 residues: CAISERGGSYNEQFF.

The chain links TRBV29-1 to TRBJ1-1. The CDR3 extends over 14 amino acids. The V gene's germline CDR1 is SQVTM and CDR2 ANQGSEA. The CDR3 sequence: CSVGGGRTYTEAFF.